This T cell receptor beta chain comes out of a study of shared clonotypes between healthy human individuals. Overall study results and limits: Clonotypes not shared had lower generation probabilities than those common to all four donors. The study generally estimated greater richness for naive than memory subsets.

As to this clone: Its antigen is not known.

Every subset's genomic DNA went evenly onto several immunoSEQ plates. Per sorted-subset replicate PCR, input was around 200 ng DNA, representing 30,000 or so T cell genomes. Here immunoSEQ multiplex PCR was the method, and the copy in TCRdb shows in-frame clones only, minus some. The table has millions of clones, about 95% seen once. Germline values: CDR1 SGHDN, CDR2 FVKESK. CDR3 size: 17 residues. V dropped 1 base and J dropped 0 bases, with 16 bases sitting between them. CD8 cells classed as naive were CD45RO-negative and positively selected for CCR7, excluding terminally differentiated effector memory CD45RA+ cells.

Material: naive CD8+ T cells sorted from blood. The TCR originated in a man aged 18 to 29 in good health. The V gene is TRBV14, the J gene TRBJ2-7; D may correspond to TRBD1 or TRBD2 (6 bases each). The CDR3 DNA sequence: TGTGCCAGCAGCCAAGCCCCGGGGGCCCTAAGCTCCTACGAGCAGTACTTC. This encodes CASSQAPGALSSYEQYF.